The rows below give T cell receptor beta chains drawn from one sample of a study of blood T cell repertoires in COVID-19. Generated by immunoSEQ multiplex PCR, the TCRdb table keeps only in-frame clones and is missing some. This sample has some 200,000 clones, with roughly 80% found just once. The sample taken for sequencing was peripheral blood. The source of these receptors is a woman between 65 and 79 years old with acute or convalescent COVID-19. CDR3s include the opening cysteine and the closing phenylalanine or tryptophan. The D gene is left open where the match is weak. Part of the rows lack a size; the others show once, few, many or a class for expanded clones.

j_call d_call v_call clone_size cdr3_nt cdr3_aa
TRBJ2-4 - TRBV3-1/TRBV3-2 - TGTGCCAGCAGCCGTTCAGGGGATTCCAAAAACATTCAGTACTTC CASSRSGDSKNIQYF
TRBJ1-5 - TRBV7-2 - TGTGCCAGCAGCTCGAAGGGAGGAGGCAATCAGCCCCAGCATTTT CASSSKGGGNQPQHF
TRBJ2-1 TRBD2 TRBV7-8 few TGTGCCAGCTCAATTAGCGGGAGGGTCTCCTACAATGAGCAGTTCTTC CASSISGRVSYNEQFF
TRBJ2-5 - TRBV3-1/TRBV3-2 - TGTGCCAGCAGCCAAGTTCTCCAAGAGACCCAGTACTTC CASSQVLQETQYF
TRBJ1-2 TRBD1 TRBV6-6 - TGTGCCAGCAGTTACTCGGACAGGGATAACTATGGCTACACCTTC CASSYSDRDNYGYTF
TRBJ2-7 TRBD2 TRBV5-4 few TGTGCCAGCAGCGGACAAAGCGGGAGAGATATCTACGAGCAGTACTTC CASSGQSGRDIYEQYF
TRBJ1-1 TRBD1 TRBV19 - TGTGCCAGTAGTACGGGACAGGGAGCAGGAGACACTGAAGCTTTCTTT CASSTGQGAGDTEAFF
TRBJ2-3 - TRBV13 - TGTGCCAGCAGCTTCTACCCCGCACCTAGCACAGATACGCAGTATTTT CASSFYPAPSTDTQYF
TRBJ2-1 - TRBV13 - TGTGCCAGCAGCCCAGGGGTAGGTGAGCAGTTCTTC CASSPGVGEQFF
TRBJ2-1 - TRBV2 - TGTGCCAGCAGTGAGTTAGCAGCATCCTACAATGAGCAGTTCTTC CASSELAASYNEQFF
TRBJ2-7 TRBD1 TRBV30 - TGTGCCTCGGGACAGGGTGGCCACGAGCAGTACTTC CASGQGGHEQYF
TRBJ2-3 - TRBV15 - TGTGCCACCAGCGGAACCAACAGGTTCCGCACAGATACGCAGTATTTT CATSGTNRFRTDTQYF
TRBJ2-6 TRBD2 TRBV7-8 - TGTGCCAGCAGCCCCCGGGAGGGGACGAGCTCTGGGGCCAACGTCCTGACTTTC CASSPREGTSSGANVLTF
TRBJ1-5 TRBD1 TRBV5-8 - TGTGCCAGCAGCTCGCAGGGGGCTCGGAATCAGCCCCAGCATTTT CASSSQGARNQPQHF
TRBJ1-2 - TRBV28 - TGTGCCAGCAGTTCTCCCGGGGGGGAAGTCTACACCTTC CASSSPGGEVYTF
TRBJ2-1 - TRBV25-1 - TGTGCCAGCAGTGCCACACCTATGGGATGGGAGACTTCGAATGAGCAGTTCTTC CASSATPMGWETSNEQFF
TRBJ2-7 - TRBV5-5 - TGTGCCAGCAGCCCCGCAGTTTCCTACGAGCAGTACTTC CASSPAVSYEQYF
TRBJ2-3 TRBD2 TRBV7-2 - TGTGCCAGCAGCTTAGGGGGCGGGAGGGATACGCAGTATTTT CASSLGGGRDTQYF
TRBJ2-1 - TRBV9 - TGTGCCAGCAGCGCCCGGGACACTAGGACTTTGGTTGGGGACAATGAGCAGTTCTTC CASSARDTRTLVGDNEQFF
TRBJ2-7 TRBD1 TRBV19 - TGTGCCAGTAGTTCCCGGGACAGGGGGCCAGGAGAGCAGTACTTC CASSSRDRGPGEQYF
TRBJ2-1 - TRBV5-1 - TGCGCCAGCAAGAAAACCGGGACAAGCTCCTACAATGAGCAGTTCTTC CASKKTGTSSYNEQFF
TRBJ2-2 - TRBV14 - TGTGCCAGCAGCAGACAGGACACCGGGGAGCTGTTTTTT CASSRQDTGELFF
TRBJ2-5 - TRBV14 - TGTGCCAGCAGCCAAGTCCGAGAGACCCAGTACTTC CASSQVRETQYF
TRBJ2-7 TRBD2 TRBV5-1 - TGCGCCAGCAGCTACCGAGCGGGAGGTAGCTACGAGCAGTACTTC CASSYRAGGSYEQYF
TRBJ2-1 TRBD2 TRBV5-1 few TGCGCCAGCAGCTTGGCCCGTCTAGCGGTAAATGAGCAGTTCTTC CASSLARLAVNEQFF
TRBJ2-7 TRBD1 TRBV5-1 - TGCGCCAGCAGCCCCGGACAGGGACCTGGGTACGAGCAGTACTTC CASSPGQGPGYEQYF
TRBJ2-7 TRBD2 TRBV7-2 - TGTGCCAGCAGCCCCAGGGAGGGTCCCTACGAGCAGTACTTC CASSPREGPYEQYF
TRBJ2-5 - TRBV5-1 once TGCGCCAGCAGCAAAGAGCAAAAAGAGACCCAGTACTTC CASSKEQKETQYF
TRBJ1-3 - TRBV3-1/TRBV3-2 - TGTGCCAGCAGCCAATCCAAGCCCTCTGGAAACACCATATATTTT CASSQSKPSGNTIYF
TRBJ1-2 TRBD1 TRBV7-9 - TGTGCCAGCAGCTCCGGGACAGGGAACTATGGCTACACCTTC CASSSGTGNYGYTF
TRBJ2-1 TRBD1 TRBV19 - TGTGCCAGTAGTATAGTGGGACAGCTTAATGAGCAGTTCTTC CASSIVGQLNEQFF
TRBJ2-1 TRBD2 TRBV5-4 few TGTGCCAGCAGCCTTCGGACTAGCTCCTACAATGAGCAGTTCTTC CASSLRTSSYNEQFF
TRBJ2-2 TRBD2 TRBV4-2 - TGTGCCAGCAACGCGGGACTAGCGGGAGTACCCACCGGGGAGCTGTTTTTT CASNAGLAGVPTGELFF
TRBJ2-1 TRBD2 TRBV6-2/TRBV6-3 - TGTGCCAGCAGTGACCCCTCGGCTAGCGGGAGTTCCTACAATGAGCAGTTCTTC CASSDPSASGSSYNEQFF
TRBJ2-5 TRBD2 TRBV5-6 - TGTGCCAGCAGCCCCCAGGGACTAGCGGGAACTGAGGAGACCCAGTACTTC CASSPQGLAGTEETQYF
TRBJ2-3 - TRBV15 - TGTGCCACCAGCAGGAACCCGAGGGGGACAGATACGCAGTATTTT CATSRNPRGTDTQYF
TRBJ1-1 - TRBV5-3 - TGTGCCAGAAGCTCCCGGACACAGAACACTGAAGCTTTCTTT CARSSRTQNTEAFF
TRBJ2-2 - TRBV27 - TGTGCCAGCAGTTTGTTTAGCGGGGAGCTGTTTTTT CASSLFSGELFF
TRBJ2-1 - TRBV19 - TGTGCCAGTAGTAAACGCCAGGGGAATGAGCAGTTCTTC CASSKRQGNEQFF
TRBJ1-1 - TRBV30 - TGTGCCTGGAGTGTACTTAGACAGACGAACACTGAAGCTTTCTTT CAWSVLRQTNTEAFF
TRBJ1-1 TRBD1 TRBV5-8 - TGTGCCAGCAGCTTGGAGACAGGGACCATGAACACTGAAGCTTTCTTT CASSLETGTMNTEAFF
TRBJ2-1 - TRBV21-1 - TGTGCCAGCAGCAAAGCGGCGGGAGGCCCGAATGAGCAGTTCTTC CASSKAAGGPNEQFF
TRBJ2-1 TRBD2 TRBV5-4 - TGTGCCAGCAGCGCCGGGACTAGCAGGGACAATGAGCAGTTCTTC CASSAGTSRDNEQFF
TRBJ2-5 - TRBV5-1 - TGCGCCAGCAGCCCGGTTAGGGGCCAAGAGACCCAGTACTTC CASSPVRGQETQYF
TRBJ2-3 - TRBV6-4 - TGTGCCAGCAGTGACTCTAGCGACTCTAGCACAGATACGCAGTATTTT CASSDSSDSSTDTQYF
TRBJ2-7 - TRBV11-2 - TGTGCCAGCAGTCGGATAGGGGTAAGGTACGAGCAGTACTTC CASSRIGVRYEQYF
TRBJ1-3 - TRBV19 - TGTGCCAGTAATAGGAGGGAGTCCGGAAACACCATATATTTT CASNRRESGNTIYF
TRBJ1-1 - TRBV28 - TGTGCCAGCGCAGGGGCGGGGAACACTGAAGCTTTCTTT CASAGAGNTEAFF
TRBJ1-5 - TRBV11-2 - TGTGCCAGCAGCCGTACCAGAAGGACAGTTAGCAATCAGCCCCAGCATTTT CASSRTRRTVSNQPQHF
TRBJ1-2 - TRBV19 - TGTGCCAGTAGTATCCCCAATATTGGACAGCTACTTAACTATGGCTACACCTTC CASSIPNIGQLLNYGYTF
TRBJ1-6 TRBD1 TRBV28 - TGTGCCAGCAGTTTAGGTCCCGGGACAGGGAATTCACCCCTCCACTTT CASSLGPGTGNSPLHF
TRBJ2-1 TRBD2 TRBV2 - TGTGCCAGCACCGTCTCCGCTAGCGGAGGCTCCTACAATGAGCAGTTCTTC CASTVSASGGSYNEQFF
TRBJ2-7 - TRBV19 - TGTGCCAGTAGGTTCTCCGGTTCATCCTACGAGCAGTACTTC CASRFSGSSYEQYF
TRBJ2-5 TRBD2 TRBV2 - TGTGCCAGCAGAAAGCGGCCGGGGGGGGAGACCCAGTACTTC CASRKRPGGETQYF
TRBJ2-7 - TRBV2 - TGTGCCAGCAGTGACACCGGGACCGGGAGCTCCTACGAGCAGTACTTC CASSDTGTGSSYEQYF